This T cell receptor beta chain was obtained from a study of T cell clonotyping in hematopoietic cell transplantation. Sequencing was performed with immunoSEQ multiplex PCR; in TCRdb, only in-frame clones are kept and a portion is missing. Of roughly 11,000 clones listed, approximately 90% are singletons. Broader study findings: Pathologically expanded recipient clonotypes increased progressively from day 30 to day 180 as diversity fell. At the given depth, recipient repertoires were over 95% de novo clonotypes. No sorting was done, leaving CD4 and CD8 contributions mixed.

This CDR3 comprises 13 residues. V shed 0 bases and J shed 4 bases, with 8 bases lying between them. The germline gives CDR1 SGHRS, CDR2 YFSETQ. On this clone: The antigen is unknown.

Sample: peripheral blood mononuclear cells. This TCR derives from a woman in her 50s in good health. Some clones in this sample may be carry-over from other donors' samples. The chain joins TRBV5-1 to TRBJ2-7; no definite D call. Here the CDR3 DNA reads TGCGCCAGCAGCTTGGTGGGTGGATACGAGCAGTACTTC. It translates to CASSLVGGYEQYF.